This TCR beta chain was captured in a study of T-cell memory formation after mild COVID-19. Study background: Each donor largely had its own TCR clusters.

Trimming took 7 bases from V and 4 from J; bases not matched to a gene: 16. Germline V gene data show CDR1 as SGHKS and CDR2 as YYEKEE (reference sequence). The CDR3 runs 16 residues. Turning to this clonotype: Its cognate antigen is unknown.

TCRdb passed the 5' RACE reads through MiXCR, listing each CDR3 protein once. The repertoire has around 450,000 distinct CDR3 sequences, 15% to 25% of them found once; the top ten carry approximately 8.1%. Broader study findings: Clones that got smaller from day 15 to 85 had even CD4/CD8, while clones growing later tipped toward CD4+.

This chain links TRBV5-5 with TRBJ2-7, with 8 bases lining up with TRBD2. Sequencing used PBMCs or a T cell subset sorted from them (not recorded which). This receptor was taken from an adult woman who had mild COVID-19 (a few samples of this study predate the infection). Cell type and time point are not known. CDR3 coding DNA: TGTGCCAGCTTCCAGGACCTGGGAGGACTAGCATACGAGCAGTACTTC. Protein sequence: CASFQDLGGLAYEQYF.